These 2 T cell receptor beta chains were all obtained from the same sample, sequenced in a study of T-cell memory formation after mild COVID-19. MiXCR was run by TCRdb on the 5' RACE reads, yielding one entry per CDR3 protein. The sample shows around 300,000 distinct CDR3 sequences, 14% of them seen only once. The source material was PBMCs or a T cell subset sorted from them (not recorded which). The receptors shown here come from a man in his late teens or twenties who had mild COVID-19 (a few samples of this study predate the infection). Cell type and time point are not known.

This chain connects TRBV7-2 to TRBJ2-3; perhaps TRBD1 as D (5 bases). The germline gives CDR1 SGHTA, CDR2 FQGNSA. The CDR3 contains 13 residues. V was clipped by 4 bases and J by 5 bases, with 10 bases between them. The CDR3 DNA sequence: TGTGCCAGCAGCTCCCCTAGGGGAGATACGCAGTATTTT. This encodes CASSSPRGDTQYF. The full variable domain, rest sourced from reference TRBV7-2 and TRBJ2-3, is GAGVSQSPSNKVTEKGKDVELRCDPISGHTALYWYRQSLGQGLEFLIYFQGNSAPDKSGLPSDRFSAERTGGSVSTLTIQRTQQEDSAVYLCASSSPRGDTQYFGPGTRLTVL.

The rearrangement links TRBV11-2 to TRBJ1-1; D perhaps matches TRBD1 (6 bases). The CDR3 spans 14 residues. The germline V gene encodes CDR1 SGHAT and CDR2 FQNNGV. V was pared by 5 bases and J by 4 bases, with 14 bases between. As DNA, the CDR3 is TGTGCCAGCAGCACAAATACAGGGTTCACTGAAGCTTTCTTT. The encoded protein is CASSTNTGFTEAFF.